Listed below are T cell receptor beta chains from one sample, sequenced in a study of blood T cell repertoires in COVID-19. Sequencing was performed with immunoSEQ multiplex PCR; in TCRdb, only in-frame clones are kept and a portion is missing. This table has more than 300,000 clones, more than 70% appearing once. Sequenced material: peripheral blood. The receptors originated from a woman aged 30 to 39 with COVID-19, enrolled during active disease. Each CDR3 is given with its conserved first and last residue. The order of the fields is D gene, V gene, clone size, J gene, CDR3 protein, CDR3 DNA. The D gene is left open where the match is weak. Clone size is stated in some rows and not others, as once, few, many or a class when expanded.

D: NA
V: TRBV12-3/TRBV12-4
size: NA
J: TRBJ2-7
CDR3: CASSLAQYYEQYF
DNA: TGTGCCAGCAGTTTAGCTCAGTACTACGAGCAGTACTTC

D: NA
V: TRBV7-9
size: NA
J: TRBJ1-5
CDR3: CASSREGSNQPQHF
DNA: TGTGCCAGCAGTAGGGAGGGGAGCAATCAGCCCCAGCATTTT

D: TRBD2
V: TRBV27
size: NA
J: TRBJ2-5
CDR3: CASSLSLAGETQYF
DNA: TGTGCCAGCAGTTTATCACTAGCGGGAGAGACCCAGTACTTC

D: TRBD2
V: TRBV7-2
size: NA
J: TRBJ2-3
CDR3: CASSLSLVSGASTDTQYF
DNA: TGTGCCAGCAGCTTAAGTCTGGTTAGCGGGGCCAGCACAGATACGCAGTATTTT

D: TRBD2
V: TRBV5-8
size: once
J: TRBJ2-5
CDR3: CASSRLGLAGEQTQYF
DNA: TGTGCCAGCAGCCGCCTGGGACTAGCGGGAGAGCAGACCCAGTACTTC

D: NA
V: TRBV25-1
size: NA
J: TRBJ1-4
CDR3: CASRQGLEKLFF
DNA: TGTGCCAGCAGACAGGGTTTGGAAAAACTGTTTTTT

D: TRBD2
V: TRBV6-5
size: NA
J: TRBJ2-7
CDR3: CASSFLGTRAYEQYF
DNA: TGTGCCAGCAGTTTTCTAGGGACTAGGGCGTACGAGCAGTACTTC

D: NA
V: TRBV9
size: NA
J: TRBJ2-3
CDR3: CASSVIPGWTDTQYF
DNA: TGTGCCAGCAGCGTTATTCCGGGTTGGACAGATACGCAGTATTTT

D: NA
V: TRBV11-2
size: NA
J: TRBJ2-1
CDR3: CASSLAPPPAGPPYNEQFF
DNA: TGTGCCAGCAGCCTCGCACCCCCCCCCGCGGGACCTCCCTACAATGAGCAGTTCTTC

D: NA
V: TRBV9
size: NA
J: TRBJ2-4
CDR3: CASSQGGAKNIQYF
DNA: TGTGCCAGCAGCCAGGGAGGAGCCAAAAACATTCAGTACTTC

D: NA
V: TRBV7-9
size: NA
J: TRBJ1-2
CDR3: CASSEGVYGYTF
DNA: TGTGCCAGCAGCGAAGGGGTATATGGCTACACCTTC

D: NA
V: TRBV7-2
size: NA
J: TRBJ1-2
CDR3: CASSPTGNYGYTF
DNA: TGTGCCAGCAGCCCCACAGGAAACTATGGCTACACCTTC

D: NA
V: TRBV12-3/TRBV12-4
size: few
J: TRBJ2-5
CDR3: CASSLEGAETQYF
DNA: TGTGCCAGCAGTTTAGAAGGGGCAGAGACCCAGTACTTC

D: NA
V: TRBV30
size: NA
J: TRBJ2-3
CDR3: CAWSAGLQWGDTQYF
DNA: TGTGCCTGGAGTGCCGGACTGCAATGGGGAGATACGCAGTATTTT

D: TRBD1
V: TRBV2
size: NA
J: TRBJ1-3
CDR3: CASSLNQGAGGNTIYF
DNA: TGTGCCAGCAGTCTTAATCAGGGGGCTGGTGGAAACACCATATATTTT

D: NA
V: TRBV7-8
size: once
J: TRBJ2-5
CDR3: CASSLDRVETQYF
DNA: TGTGCCAGCAGCTTAGACAGGGTTGAGACCCAGTACTTC

D: NA
V: TRBV7-2
size: NA
J: TRBJ2-3
CDR3: CASSFAGPFTDTQYF
DNA: TGTGCCAGCAGCTTCGCCGGTCCGTTCACAGATACGCAGTATTTT

D: NA
V: TRBV15
size: NA
J: TRBJ2-5
CDR3: CATSGRRGRPNQETQYF
DNA: TGTGCCACCAGCGGCAGGAGGGGTCGGCCGAACCAAGAGACCCAGTACTTC